Here is one TCR beta chain with its context. Antigen: not known. V lost 8 bases to trimming and J lost 1 base, with 11 bases between them. This CDR3 contains 14 residues. Germline assignment: CDR1 MNHEY and CDR2 SVGAGI. This specimen belongs to a study of T-cell memory formation after mild COVID-19. Study outcomes and limitations: The main location of contracting CD4+ clones was CM and EM, and that of contracting CD8+ clones was EMRA.

TCRdb re-derived calls from the 5' RACE reads in MiXCR, one entry per CDR3 protein. The sample has a few hundred thousand distinct CDR3 sequences, over 9% seen once. The TCR comes from a young man who had mild COVID-19 (a few samples of this study predate the infection). Cell type and time point are not known. The sequencing input was PBMCs or a T cell subset sorted from them (not recorded which). The genes are TRBV6-5 and TRBJ2-2, with a weak D call TRBD1 (6 bases). CDR3 nucleotides: TGTGCCAGCCGGGACACCTGGAACACCGGGGAGCTGTTTTTT. The encoded protein is CASRDTWNTGELFF.